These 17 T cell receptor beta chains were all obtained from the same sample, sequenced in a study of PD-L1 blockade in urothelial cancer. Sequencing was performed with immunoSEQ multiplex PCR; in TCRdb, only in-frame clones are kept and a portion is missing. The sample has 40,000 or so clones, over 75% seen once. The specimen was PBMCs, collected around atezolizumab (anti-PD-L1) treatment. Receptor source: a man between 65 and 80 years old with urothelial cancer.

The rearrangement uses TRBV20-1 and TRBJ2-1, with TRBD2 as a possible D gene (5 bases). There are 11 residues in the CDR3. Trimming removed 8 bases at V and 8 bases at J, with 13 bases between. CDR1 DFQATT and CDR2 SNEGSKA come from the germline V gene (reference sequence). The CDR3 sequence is CSTLYGDEQFF. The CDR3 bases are TGCAGTACCTTGTACGGGGATGAGCAGTTCTTC.

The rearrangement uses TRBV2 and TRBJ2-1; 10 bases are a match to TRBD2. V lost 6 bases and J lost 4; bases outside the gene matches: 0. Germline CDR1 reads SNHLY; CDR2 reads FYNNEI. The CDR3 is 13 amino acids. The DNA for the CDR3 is TGTGCCAGCAGAGCGGGGGGGTACAATGAGCAGTTCTTC. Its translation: CASRAGGYNEQFF.

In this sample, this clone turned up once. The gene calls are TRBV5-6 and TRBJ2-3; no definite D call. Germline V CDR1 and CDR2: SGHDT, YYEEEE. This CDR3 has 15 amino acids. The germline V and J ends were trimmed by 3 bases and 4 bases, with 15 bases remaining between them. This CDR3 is CASSYDGAGPDTQYF. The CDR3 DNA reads TGTGCCAGCAGCTATGACGGAGCCGGCCCAGATACGCAGTATTTT.

CDR3 sequence reads: CASSLGQNSPLHF. The CDR3 nucleotides read TGCGCCAGCAGCTTAGGACAGAATTCACCCCTCCACTTT. The chain recombines TRBV5-1 with TRBJ1-6; possible D gene TRBD1, 6 bases. Trimming removed 2 bases at V and 7 bases at J, with 7 bases between. The length of the CDR3 is 13 residues. In germline, CDR1 is SGHRS, CDR2 YFSETQ.

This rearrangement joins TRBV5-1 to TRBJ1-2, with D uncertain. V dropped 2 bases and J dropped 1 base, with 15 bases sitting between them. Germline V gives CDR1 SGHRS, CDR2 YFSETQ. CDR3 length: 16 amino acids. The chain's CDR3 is CASSLTSGRLNYGYTF. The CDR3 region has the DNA TGCGCCAGCAGCTTAACTTCGGGGAGACTTAACTATGGCTACACCTTC.

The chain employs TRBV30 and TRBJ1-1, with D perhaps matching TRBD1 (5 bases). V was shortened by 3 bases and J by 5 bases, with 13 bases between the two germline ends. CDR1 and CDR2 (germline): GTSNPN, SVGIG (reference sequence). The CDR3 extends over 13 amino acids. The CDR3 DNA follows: TGTGCCTGGAGGGCGGGGAGGGGTACTGAAGCTTTCTTT. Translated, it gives CAWRAGRGTEAFF. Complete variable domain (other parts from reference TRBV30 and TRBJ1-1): SQTIHQWPATLVQPVGSPLSLECTVEGTSNPNLYWYRQAAGRGLQLLFYSVGIGQISSEVPQNLSASRPQDRQFILSSKKLLLSDSGFYLCAWRAGRGTEAFFGQGTRLTVV.

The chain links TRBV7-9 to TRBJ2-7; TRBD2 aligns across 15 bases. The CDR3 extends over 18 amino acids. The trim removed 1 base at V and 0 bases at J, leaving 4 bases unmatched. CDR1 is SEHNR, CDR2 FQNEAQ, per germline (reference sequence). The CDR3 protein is CASSLGTSGRGTSYEQYF. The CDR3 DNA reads TGTGCCAGCAGCTTAGGGACTAGCGGGAGGGGAACCTCCTACGAGCAGTACTTC.

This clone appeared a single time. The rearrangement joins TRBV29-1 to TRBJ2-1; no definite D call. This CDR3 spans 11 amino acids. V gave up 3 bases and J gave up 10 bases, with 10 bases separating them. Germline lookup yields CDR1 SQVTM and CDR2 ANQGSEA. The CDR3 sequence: CSVDVGQEQFF. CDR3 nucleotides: TGCAGCGTTGACGTGGGCCAAGAGCAGTTCTTC.

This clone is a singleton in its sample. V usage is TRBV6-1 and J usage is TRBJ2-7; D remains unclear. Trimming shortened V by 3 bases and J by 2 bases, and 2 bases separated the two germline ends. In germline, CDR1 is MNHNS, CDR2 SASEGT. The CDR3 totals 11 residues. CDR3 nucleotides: TGTGCCAGCAGTGATACCTACGAGCAGTACTTC. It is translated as CASSDTYEQYF.

CDR3 coding DNA: TGCGCCAGCAGCTCACAGGGTTCGCACACTGAAGCTTTCTTT. It yields the protein CASSSQGSHTEAFF. The chain recombines TRBV5-1 with TRBJ1-1, with TRBD1 as a possible D gene (6 bases). This CDR3 contains 14 residues. Germline CDR1 reads SGHRS; CDR2 reads YFSETQ. With 3 bases removed from V and 3 bases from J, the gap between germline ends came to 12 bases.

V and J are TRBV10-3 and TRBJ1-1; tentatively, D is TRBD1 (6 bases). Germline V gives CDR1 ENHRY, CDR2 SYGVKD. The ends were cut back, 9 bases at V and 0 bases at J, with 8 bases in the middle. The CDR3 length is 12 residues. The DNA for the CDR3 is TGTGCCATTGGACAGTTGAACACTGAAGCTTTCTTT. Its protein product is CAIGQLNTEAFF.

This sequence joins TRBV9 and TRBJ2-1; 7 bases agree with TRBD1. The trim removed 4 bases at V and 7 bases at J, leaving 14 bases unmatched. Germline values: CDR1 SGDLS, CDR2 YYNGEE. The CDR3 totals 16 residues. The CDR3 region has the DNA TGTGCCAGCAGCCCACAGACAGGGATTGGGTGGAATGAGCAGTTCTTC. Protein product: CASSPQTGIGWNEQFF.

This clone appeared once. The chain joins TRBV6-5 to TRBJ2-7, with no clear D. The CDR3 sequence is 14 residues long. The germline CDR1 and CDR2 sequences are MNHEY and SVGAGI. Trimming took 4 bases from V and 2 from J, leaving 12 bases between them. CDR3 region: CASSFNSPTYEQYF. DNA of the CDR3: TGTGCCAGCAGTTTCAACAGCCCTACCTACGAGCAGTACTTC.

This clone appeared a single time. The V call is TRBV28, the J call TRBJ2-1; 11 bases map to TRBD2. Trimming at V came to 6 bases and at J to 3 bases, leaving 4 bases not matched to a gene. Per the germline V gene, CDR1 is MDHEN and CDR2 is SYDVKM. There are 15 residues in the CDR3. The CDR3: CASSMTSGIYNEQFF. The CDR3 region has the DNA TGTGCCAGCAGCATGACTAGCGGGATCTACAATGAGCAGTTCTTC.

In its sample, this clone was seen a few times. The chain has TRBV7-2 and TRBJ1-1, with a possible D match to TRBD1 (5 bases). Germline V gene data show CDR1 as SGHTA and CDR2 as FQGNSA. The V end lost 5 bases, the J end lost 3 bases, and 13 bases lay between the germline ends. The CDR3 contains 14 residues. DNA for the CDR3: TGTGCCAGCAGCGCTGGTGGGGCTTACACTGAAGCTTTCTTT. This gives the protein CASSAGGAYTEAFF. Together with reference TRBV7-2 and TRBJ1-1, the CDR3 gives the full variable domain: GAGVSQSPSNKVTEKGKDVELRCDPISGHTALYWYRQSLGQGLEFLIYFQGNSAPDKSGLPSDRFSAERTGGSVSTLTIQRTQQEDSAVYLCASSAGGAYTEAFFGQGTRLTVV.

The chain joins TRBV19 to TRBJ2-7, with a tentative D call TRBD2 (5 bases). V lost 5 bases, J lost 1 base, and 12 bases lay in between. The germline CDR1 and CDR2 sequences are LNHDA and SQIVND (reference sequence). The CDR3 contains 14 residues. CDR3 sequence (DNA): TGTGCCAGTAGTTACGGGATGGATTCCTACGAGCAGTACTTC. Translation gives CASSYGMDSYEQYF.

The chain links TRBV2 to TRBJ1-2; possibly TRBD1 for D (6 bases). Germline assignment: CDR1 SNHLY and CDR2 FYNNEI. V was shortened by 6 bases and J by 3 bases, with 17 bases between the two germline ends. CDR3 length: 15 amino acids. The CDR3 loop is CASRIFRGRDYGYTF. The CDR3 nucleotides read TGTGCCAGCAGGATTTTCAGGGGTAGGGACTATGGCTACACCTTC.